These 12 T cell receptor beta chains were all obtained from the same sample, sequenced in a study of shared T cell receptors in the human thymus. Clones were read by immunoSEQ multiplex PCR, and TCRdb kept only the in-frame ones, dropping some. Of some 700,000 clones listed, approximately 85% are singletons. This same sample was also taken into another study, of human thymus T cells.

The source material was thymocytes. The receptors stem from a girl under three years old with a congenital heart defect.

The gene calls are TRBV15 and TRBJ2-2; no reliable D call. V lost 4 bases to trimming and J lost 6 bases, with 15 bases between them. The CDR3 is 15 residues long. Germline loops: CDR1 LNHNV, CDR2 YYDKDF (reference sequence). The CDR3 DNA follows: TGTGCCACCAGCAACGGCACCAGGCGTCCCGGGGAGCTGTTTTTT. This translates into CATSNGTRRPGELFF.

The genes are TRBV14 and TRBJ2-3, with no clear D. The CDR3 contains 14 residues. CDR1 and CDR2 from the germline V gene are SGHDN and FVKESK. V lost 3 bases, J lost 5 bases, and 12 bases lay in between. The CDR3 DNA reads as TGTGCCAGCAGCCAGACACCTCCCCGAGATACGCAGTATTTT. It yields the protein CASSQTPPRDTQYF. Variable domain in full (rest from reference TRBV14 and TRBJ2-3): EAGVTQFPSHSVIEKGQTVTLRCDPISGHDNLYWYRRVMGKEIKFLLHFVKESKQDESGMPNNRFLAERTGGTYSTLKVQPAELEDSGVYFCASSQTPPRDTQYFGPGTRLTVL.

This clone appeared once. The J gene is TRBJ1-2, the V gene TRBV30; TRBD1 matches 10 bases. V lost 7 bases and J lost 7; bases outside the gene matches: 12. Per germline, CDR1 GTSNPN and CDR2 SVGIG (reference sequence). This CDR3 has 14 amino acids. Written as DNA, the CDR3 is TGTGCCTCAGACAGGGGGCCGGTCGTATCTGGCTACACCTTC. This translates into CASDRGPVVSGYTF. Variable domain in full (rest from reference TRBV30 and TRBJ1-2): SQTIHQWPATLVQPVGSPLSLECTVEGTSNPNLYWYRQAAGRGLQLLFYSVGIGQISSEVPQNLSASRPQDRQFILSSKKLLLSDSGFYLCASDRGPVVSGYTFGSGTRLTVV.

The chain couples TRBV19 to TRBJ1-1; D might be TRBD1 (5 bases). Between the trimmed V and J ends, which lost 2 bases and 1 base, there was a span of 11 bases. The CDR3 extends over 15 amino acids. Germline lookup yields CDR1 LNHDA and CDR2 SQIVND (reference sequence). The CDR3 region has the DNA TGTGCCAGTAGTATATTACGGGGGTCGAACACTGAAGCTTTCTTT. Its translation: CASSILRGSNTEAFF.

This chain connects TRBV10-1 to TRBJ1-1; D unresolved. Germline-derived CDR1 and CDR2 are WNHNN and SYGVQD (reference sequence). The CDR3 sequence is 9 residues long. The ends were cut back, 9 bases at V and 7 bases at J, with 6 bases in the middle. CDR3 coding DNA: TGCGCCAGTGACTATGAAGCTTTCTTT. Translated, it gives CASDYEAFF.

This clone was counted a single time. CDR3 region: CASTSGGVLGDTQYF. The CDR3, as DNA: TGTGCCAGCACTAGCGGGGGTGTTTTGGGAGATACGCAGTATTTT. The gene calls are TRBV9 and TRBJ2-3, with 10 nucleotides matching TRBD2. CDR1 and CDR2 from the germline V gene are SGDLS and YYNGEE. V lost 6 bases to trimming and J lost 5 bases; unmatched junction nucleotides: 9. This CDR3 is 15 amino acids long.

The rearrangement links TRBV5-6 to TRBJ1-2; a possible D gene is TRBD1 (5 bases). The germline V and J ends were trimmed by 1 base and 4 bases, with 17 bases remaining between them. The CDR3 sequence is 16 residues long. Germline values: CDR1 SGHDT, CDR2 YYEEEE. The CDR3 loop reads CASSLSGHRSTYGYTF. The CDR3 DNA sequence: TGTGCCAGCAGCTTGTCAGGGCACCGATCCACCTATGGCTACACCTTC.

This sequence joins TRBV5-8 and TRBJ2-7; D may be TRBD2 (5 bases). CDR3 size: 15 residues. V was clipped by 0 bases and J by 2 bases, with 12 bases between them. Germline CDR1 is SGHTS and CDR2 is YDEGEE. CDR3 region: CASSLASEETYEQYF. CDR3 nucleotides: TGTGCCAGCAGCTTGGCTTCGGAGGAAACCTACGAGCAGTACTTC. Combining the CDR3 with reference TRBV5-8 and TRBJ2-7 gives the whole variable domain EAGVTQSPTHLIKTRGQQATLRCSPISGHTSVYWYQQALGLGLQFLLWYDEGEERNRGNFPPRFSGRQFPNYSSELNVNALELEDSALYLCASSLASEETYEQYFGPGTRLTVT.

This clone was seen a few times. This chain connects TRBV14 to TRBJ1-4, with 7 positions matching TRBD1. V lost 3 bases to trimming and J lost 0 bases; unmatched junction nucleotides: 10. The CDR3 contains 18 residues. Per the germline V gene, CDR1 is SGHDN and CDR2 is FVKESK. CDR3 nucleotide sequence: TGTGCCAGCAGCCAGGATGACAGGGCCTTGTCAACTAATGAAAAACTGTTTTTT. Translated: CASSQDDRALSTNEKLFF.

The rearrangement joins TRBV5-1 to TRBJ1-4; 7 nucleotides align to TRBD1. J gave up 11 bases and V 4 bases, and 20 bases lay outside the gene matches. Germline V gene data show CDR1 as SGHRS and CDR2 as YFSETQ. There are 17 residues in the CDR3. CDR3 DNA sequence: TGCGCCAGCAGCCCCTACCGGACAGGTTGGGCTGTAGAGAAACTGTTTTTT. This encodes CASSPYRTGWAVEKLFF.

The chain is built from TRBV18 and TRBJ1-2, with unresolved D. The CDR3 runs to 12 residues. The germline gives CDR1 KGHSH, CDR2 LQKENI. The ends were cut back, 3 bases at V and 2 bases at J, with 4 bases in the middle. CDR3 DNA: TGTGCCAGCTCACCGACAAACTATGGCTACACCTTC. Translation gives CASSPTNYGYTF. The full variable domain, with the rest looked up from reference TRBV18 and TRBJ1-2, is NAGVMQNPRHLVRRRGQEARLRCSPMKGHSHVYWYRQLPEEGLKFMVYLQKENIIDESGMPKERFSAEFPKEGPSILRIQQVVRGDSAAYFCASSPTNYGYTFGSGTRLTVV.

The chain employs TRBV11-2 and TRBJ2-7; TRBD1 matches at 9 bases. The CDR3 contains 14 residues. With V trimmed by 3 bases and J by 3 bases, 3 bases remained unmatched. CDR1 and CDR2 from the germline V gene are SGHAT and FQNNGV. CDR3 region: CASSFRDRVYEQYF. In DNA, the CDR3 is TGTGCCAGCAGCTTCCGGGACAGGGTCTACGAGCAGTACTTC.